A selection of T cell receptor beta chains follows, all from one sample in a study of T cell repertoires in cytomegalovirus infection. Antigens of these TCRs are unknown. TCRdb analysed the reads with MiXCR anew, one entry per CDR3 protein. The data show 230,000 or so distinct CDR3 sequences, with around two fifths seen just once and around 60% held by the top ten. The sample in question was CD8+ T cells from cultured PBMCs, obtained from culture after CMV antigen stimulation. The receptors stem from a human donor in good health (CMV status not recorded). Some clones in this sample may be carry-over from other donors' samples. Both conserved end residues are part of each CDR3. The order of the fields is CDR3 protein, J gene, V gene.

CASSLTGALGDNEQFF | TRBJ2-1 | TRBV7-3
CASSSQGNEQYF | TRBJ2-7 | TRBV7-6
CSARSRVFLNEKLFF | TRBJ1-4 | TRBV20-1
CATSREETQYF | TRBJ2-5 | TRBV24-1
CSVDRADTEAFF | TRBJ1-1 | TRBV29-1
CASSGRTSGTMGQETQYF | TRBJ2-5 | TRBV2
CASSLGGAFSYEQYF | TRBJ2-7 | TRBV27
CASSQGLAGVVPKYF | TRBJ2-5 | TRBV2
CASSGRTAINTEAFF | TRBJ1-1 | TRBV19
CATSRPYNEQFF | TRBJ2-1 | TRBV15
CAIRLTDHSGANVLIF | TRBJ2-6 | TRBV10-3
CASGETYEQYF | TRBJ2-7 | TRBV19